This entry features one T cell receptor beta chain sequence. Its antigen is unknown. One junction end does not reproduce the germline sequence, and a read error may be involved. This record comes from a study of T cell responses to AZD1222 COVID-19 vaccine. The wider study: Second-dose groups at about 4 or about 12 weeks were pooled. General study points: In a largely white British group with more females than males, clonal diversity was possibly underestimated.

Assay: immunoSEQ multiplex PCR; the TCRdb copy retains only in-frame clones and omits some. Of 110,000 to 150,000 clones in the sample, about 94% are singletons; the top ten hold just over 5%. Per the germline V gene, CDR1 is SGHAT and CDR2 is FQDESV (reference sequence). This CDR3 comprises 15 residues. The input for sequencing was peripheral blood, taken on day 0 of AZD1222 vaccination. This sequence was found in an adult in good health. The chain combines TRBV11-1 with TRBJ1-5; D not certain. CDR3 DNA: TGTGCCAGCAGTTTAGACGGACTCGGGAATCAGCCCCAGCATTTT. Amino acid sequence: CASSLDGLGNQPQHF.